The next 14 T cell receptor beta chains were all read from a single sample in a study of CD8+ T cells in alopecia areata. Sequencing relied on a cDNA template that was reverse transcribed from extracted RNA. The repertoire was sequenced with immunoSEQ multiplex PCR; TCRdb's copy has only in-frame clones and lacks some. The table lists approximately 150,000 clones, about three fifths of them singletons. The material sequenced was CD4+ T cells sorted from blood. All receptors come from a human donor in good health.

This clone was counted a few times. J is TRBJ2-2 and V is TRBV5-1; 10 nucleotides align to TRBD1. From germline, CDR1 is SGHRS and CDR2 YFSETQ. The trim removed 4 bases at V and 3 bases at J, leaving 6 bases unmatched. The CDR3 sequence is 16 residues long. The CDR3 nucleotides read TGCGCCAGCAGCCGTGACAGGGGGCTGTACACCGGGGAGCTGTTTTTT. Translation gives CASSRDRGLYTGELFF.

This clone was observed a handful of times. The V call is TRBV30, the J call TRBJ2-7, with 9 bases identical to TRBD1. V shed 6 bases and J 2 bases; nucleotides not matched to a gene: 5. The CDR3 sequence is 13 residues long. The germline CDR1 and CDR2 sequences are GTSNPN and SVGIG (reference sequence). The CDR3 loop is CACEGQGPYEQYF. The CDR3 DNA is TGTGCCTGCGAGGGACAGGGACCCTACGAGCAGTACTTC.

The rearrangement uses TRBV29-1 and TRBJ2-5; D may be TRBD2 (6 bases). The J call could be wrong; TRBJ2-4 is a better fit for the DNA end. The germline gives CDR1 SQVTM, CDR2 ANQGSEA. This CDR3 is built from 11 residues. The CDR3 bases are TGCAGCGTAGTCCGGGACTACATTCAGTACTTC. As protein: CSVVRDYIQYF.

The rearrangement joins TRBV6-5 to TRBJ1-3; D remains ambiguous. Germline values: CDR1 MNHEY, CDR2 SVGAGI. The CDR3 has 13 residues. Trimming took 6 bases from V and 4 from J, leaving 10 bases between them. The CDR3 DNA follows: TGTGCCAGCAGGCTGGCCGGGGGAAACACCATATATTTT. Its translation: CASRLAGGNTIYF.

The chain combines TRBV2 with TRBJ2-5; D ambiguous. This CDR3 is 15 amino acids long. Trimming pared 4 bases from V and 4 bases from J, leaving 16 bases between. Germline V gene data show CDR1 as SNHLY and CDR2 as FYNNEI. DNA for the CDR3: TGTGCCAGCAGTGCATACGGGTTCGGCCGAGAGACCCAGTACTTC. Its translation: CASSAYGFGRETQYF.

The CDR3 bases are TGTGCCAGCAGCTGGGGAGTGAGTCCAGATACGCAGTATTTT. It encodes CASSWGVSPDTQYF. The chain has TRBV5-6 and TRBJ2-3; D may be TRBD2 (5 bases). The length of the CDR3 is 14 residues. The germline V gene has CDR1 SGHDT and CDR2 YYEEEE. Trimming stripped 3 bases from V and 4 bases from J, with 12 bases between.

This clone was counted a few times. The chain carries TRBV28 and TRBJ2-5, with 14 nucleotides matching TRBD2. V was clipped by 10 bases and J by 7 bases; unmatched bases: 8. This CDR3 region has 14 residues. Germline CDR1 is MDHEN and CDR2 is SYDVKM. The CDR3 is CATLGTSGSWTQYF. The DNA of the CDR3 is TGTGCCACCTTAGGGACTAGCGGGAGTTGGACCCAGTACTTC.

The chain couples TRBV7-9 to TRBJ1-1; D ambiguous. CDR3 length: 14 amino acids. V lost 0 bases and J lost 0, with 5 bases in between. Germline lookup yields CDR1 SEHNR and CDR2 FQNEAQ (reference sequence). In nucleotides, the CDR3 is TGTGCCAGCAGCTTAGCCGGAATGAACACTGAAGCTTTCTTT. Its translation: CASSLAGMNTEAFF.

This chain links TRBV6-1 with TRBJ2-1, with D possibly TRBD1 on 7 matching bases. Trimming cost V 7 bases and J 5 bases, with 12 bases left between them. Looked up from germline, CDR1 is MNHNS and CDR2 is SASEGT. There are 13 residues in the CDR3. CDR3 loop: CASKAGGHNEQFF. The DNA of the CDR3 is TGTGCCAGCAAGGCAGGGGGGCACAATGAGCAGTTCTTC.

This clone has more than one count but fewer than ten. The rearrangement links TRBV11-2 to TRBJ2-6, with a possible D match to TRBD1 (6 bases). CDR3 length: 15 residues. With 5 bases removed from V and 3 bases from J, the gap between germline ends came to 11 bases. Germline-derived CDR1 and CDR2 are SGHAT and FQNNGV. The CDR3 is CASSQQGVGANVLTF. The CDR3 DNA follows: TGTGCCAGCAGCCAACAGGGTGTTGGGGCCAACGTCCTGACTTTC.

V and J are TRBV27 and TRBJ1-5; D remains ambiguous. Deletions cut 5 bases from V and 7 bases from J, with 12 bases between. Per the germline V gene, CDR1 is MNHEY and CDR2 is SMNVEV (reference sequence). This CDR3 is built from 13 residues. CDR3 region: CASSPGSWQPQHF. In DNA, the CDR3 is TGTGCCAGCAGTCCGGGGTCGTGGCAGCCCCAGCATTTT.

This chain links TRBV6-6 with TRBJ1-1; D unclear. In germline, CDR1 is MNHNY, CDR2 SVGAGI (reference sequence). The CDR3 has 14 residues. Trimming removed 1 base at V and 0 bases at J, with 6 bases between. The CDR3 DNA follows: TGTGCCAGCAGTTACTTCGGGGTGAACACTGAAGCTTTCTTT. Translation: CASSYFGVNTEAFF.

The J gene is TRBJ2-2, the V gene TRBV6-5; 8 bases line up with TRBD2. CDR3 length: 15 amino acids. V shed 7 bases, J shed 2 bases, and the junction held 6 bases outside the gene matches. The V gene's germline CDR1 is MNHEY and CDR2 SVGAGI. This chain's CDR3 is CASTRRTSNTGELFF. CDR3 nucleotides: TGTGCCAGCACACGTAGGACTAGCAACACCGGGGAGCTGTTTTTT.

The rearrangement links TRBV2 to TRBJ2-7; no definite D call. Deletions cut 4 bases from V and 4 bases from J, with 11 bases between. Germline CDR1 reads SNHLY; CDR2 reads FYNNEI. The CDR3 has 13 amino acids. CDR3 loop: CASSVLEGYEQYF. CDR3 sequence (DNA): TGTGCCAGCAGTGTACTGGAAGGTTACGAGCAGTACTTC.